This TCR beta chain was obtained from a study of cytomegalovirus exposure and HLA in healthy donors. In the PCR, 60 Vbeta and 13 Jbeta primers were used. The authors' processing: In a later analysis, the count reached about 75 million unique TCR beta chains, with around 10 million shared. The method was immunoSEQ multiplex PCR; TCRdb's version includes in-frame clones alone and lacks a portion of them. D and trimming come from the DNA, and the V and J calls and clone size come from that table. The sample carries about 130,000 clones, approximately 81% recorded once. The V and J ends lost 3 bases and 4 bases, in that order; junction bases with no gene match: 5. Germline assignment: CDR1 MNHEY and CDR2 SMNVEV (reference sequence). The CDR3 extends over 15 amino acids. On this clone itself: As yet, its antigen is unknown.

Nominal health characterized the donors when sampled, though unrecorded immune exposures were likely. Points from the study as a whole: The investigators catalogued 164 TCR beta chains as cytomegalovirus-associated. Earlier results showed most TCR beta V segments being productive about 87% or about 30% of the time.

The TCR comes from a man younger than 35 in good health and CMV-seropositive. The sequenced sample consisted of PBMCs. The genes are TRBV27 and TRBJ2-3, with 9 nucleotides matching TRBD2. The CDR3 loop reads CASSFWLAGPDTQYF. In DNA form, the CDR3 reads TGTGCCAGCAGTTTCTGGCTAGCGGGGCCAGATACGCAGTATTTT.